What follows is one T cell receptor (beta chain) and its context. Its matching antigen is unknown. The sample is drawn from a study of T cells after posttransplantation cyclophosphamide. Control samples came 1 year after myeloablative marrow transplants with methotrexate plus calcineurin inhibitor. TCRdb's table, derived via immunoSEQ multiplex PCR, lists solely in-frame clones and lacks some. The table lists a few thousand clones, about four fifths of them singletons, with around 54% in the top ten. The study's findings and limits: After PTCy, TRB diversity resembled that of CNI/methotrexate controls. Skin or GI-infiltrating T cells shared few TRB sequences with blood. Donor-recipient repertoire similarity was low at 1-2 months, rising over year one.

The sample in question was PBMCs, obtained after allogeneic stem cell transplant with calcineurin inhibitor and methotrexate. The clonotype was recovered from a female patient aged 50-60 years who received an allogeneic stem cell transplant from an unrelated donor, was CMV-positive, and had acute and chronic GVHD. Some T cells may be provided by the graft donor.

The CDR3 protein is CASSEVGTPNSPLHF. CDR3 nucleotides: TGTGCCAGCAGTGAAGTAGGGACTCCGAATTCACCCCTCCACTTT. The chain uses TRBV6-1 and TRBJ1-6, with D tentatively TRBD1 (5 bases). V was trimmed by 1 base and J by 7 bases, leaving 11 bases between them. The CDR3 has 15 residues. The germline V gene has CDR1 MNHNS and CDR2 SASEGT.